This TCR beta chain was observed in a study of blood T cell repertoires in COVID-19. The CDR3 loop spans 13 amino acids. The trim removed 3 bases at V and 3 bases at J, leaving 3 bases unmatched. Germline V lookup: CDR1 SGHDT, CDR2 YYEEEE. Authors' methods: Reference gene primer amplification gave nucleated cell count estimates. Assay used: immunoSEQ multiplex PCR; TCRdb lists only in-frame clones, some missing. D and trimming come from the DNA, and the V and J calls and clone size come from that table. Of approximately 250,000 clones detected, roughly 88% appear once; the ten largest clones hold over 1.2%.

This chain uses TRBV5-6 with TRBJ2-7; 7 nucleotides align to TRBD1. Material for sequencing was peripheral blood. The TCR originated in a woman in her thirties or forties who had recovered from COVID-19. The CDR3 sequence is CASSSGQIYEQYF. The CDR3 DNA reads as TGTGCCAGCAGCTCGGGACAGATCTACGAGCAGTACTTC.